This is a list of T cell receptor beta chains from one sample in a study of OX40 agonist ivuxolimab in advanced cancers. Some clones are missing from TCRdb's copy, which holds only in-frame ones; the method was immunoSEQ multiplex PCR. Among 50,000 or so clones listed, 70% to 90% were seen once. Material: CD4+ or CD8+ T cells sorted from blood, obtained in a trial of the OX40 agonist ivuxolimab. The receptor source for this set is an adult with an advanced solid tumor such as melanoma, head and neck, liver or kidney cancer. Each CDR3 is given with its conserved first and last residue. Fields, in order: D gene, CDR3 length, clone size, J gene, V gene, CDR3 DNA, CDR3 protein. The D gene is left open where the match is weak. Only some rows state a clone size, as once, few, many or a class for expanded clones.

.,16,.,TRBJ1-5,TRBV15,TGTGCCACCAGCAGAGCTTTTGGTTATAGCAATCAGCCCCAGCATTTT,CATSRAFGYSNQPQHF
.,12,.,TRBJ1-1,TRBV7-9,TGTGCCAGCAGCTTAGTGTCCTTTGAAGCTTTCTTT,CASSLVSFEAFF
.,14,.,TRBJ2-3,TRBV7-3,TGTGCCAGCAGCCCGGGTGGAGGGGTCAATACGCAGTATTTT,CASSPGGGVNTQYF
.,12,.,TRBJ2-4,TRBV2,TGTGCCAGCCAGAAGCGGAAAAACATTCAGTACTTC,CASQKRKNIQYF
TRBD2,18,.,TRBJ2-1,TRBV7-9,TGTGCCAGCAGCCTCTCCCCCTTTAGCGGGAGGGGATACAATGAGCAGTTCTTC,CASSLSPFSGRGYNEQFF
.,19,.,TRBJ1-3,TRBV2,TGTGCCAGCATTTATCGACCGCCGGACACAACCTTCTCTGGAAACACCATATATTTT,CASIYRPPDTTFSGNTIYF
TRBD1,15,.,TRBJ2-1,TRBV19,TGTGCCAGCACCCACCAGGGGGCTGGCAGCAATGAGCAGTTCTTC,CASTHQGAGSNEQFF
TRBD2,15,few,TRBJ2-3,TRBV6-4,TGTGCCAGCAGTGACTCCGCGGGAGGGGGGGATACGCAGTATTTT,CASSDSAGGGDTQYF
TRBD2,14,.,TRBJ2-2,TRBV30,TGTGCCTGGAGTGCACTAGCGGGAACCGGGGAGCTGTTTTTT,CAWSALAGTGELFF
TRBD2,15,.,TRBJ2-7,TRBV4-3,TGCGCCAGCAGCCAAGGAGCGGGAGTTACCCGAGAAATTTACTTC,CASSQGAGVTREIYF
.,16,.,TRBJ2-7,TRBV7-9,TGTGCCAGCAGCTTAACCGGTCAGGGAAGTGGCTACGAGCAGTACTTC,CASSLTGQGSGYEQYF
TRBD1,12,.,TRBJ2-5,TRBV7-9,TGTGCCAGCAGCCACGGGACAGGGACCCAGTACTTC,CASSHGTGTQYF
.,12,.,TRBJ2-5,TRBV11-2,TGTGCCAGCAGTTTAGACGGAGTGACCCAGTACTTC,CASSLDGVTQYF
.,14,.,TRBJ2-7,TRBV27,TGTGCCAGCAGTCCCGACCCTTTCCTCTACGAGCAGTACTTC,CASSPDPFLYEQYF
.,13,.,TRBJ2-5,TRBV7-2,TGTGCCAGCAGCTTAGACAGGGAGGAGACCCAGTACTTC,CASSLDREETQYF
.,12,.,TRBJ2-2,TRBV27,TGTGCCAGCAGTTTTCTCACCGGGGAGCTGTTTTTT,CASSFLTGELFF
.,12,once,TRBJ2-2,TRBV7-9,TGTGCCAGCAGTTCGCGAGCCGGGGAGCTGTTTTTT,CASSSRAGELFF
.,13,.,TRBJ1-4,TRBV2,TGTGCCAGCATCCGGGGGCATAATGAAAAACTGTTTTTT,CASIRGHNEKLFF
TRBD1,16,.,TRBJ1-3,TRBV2,TGTGCCAGCGGAACGACAGGGCTCATCTCTGGAAACACCATATATTTT,CASGTTGLISGNTIYF
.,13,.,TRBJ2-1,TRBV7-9,TGTGCCAGCAGCTTAAACAGTAACAATGAGCAGTTCTTC,CASSLNSNNEQFF
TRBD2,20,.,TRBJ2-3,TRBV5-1,TGCGCCAGCAGCTACCGTTCAGCGGGAGGCCCGAGCTTTGTCACAGATACGCAGTATTTT,CASSYRSAGGPSFVTDTQYF
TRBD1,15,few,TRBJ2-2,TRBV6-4,TGTGCCAGCAGCCCGGGACAGGGGGATCACGGGGAGCTGTTTTTT,CASSPGQGDHGELFF
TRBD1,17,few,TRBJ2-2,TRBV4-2,TGTGCCAGCAGCCAAGATGGGCGGACAGGGGTCACCGGGGAGCTGTTTTTT,CASSQDGRTGVTGELFF
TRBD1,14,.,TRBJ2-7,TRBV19,TGTGCCAGTAGTAAGAGGGGACAGCTACGTGAGCAGTACTTC,CASSKRGQLREQYF
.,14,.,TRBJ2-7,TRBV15,TGTGCCACCAGGCCCTCGGGGCTACCTTACGAGCAGTACTTC,CATRPSGLPYEQYF
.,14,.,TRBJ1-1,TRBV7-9,TGTGCCAGCAGCGTGCCGGGGGTGTTAACTGAAGCTTTCTTT,CASSVPGVLTEAFF
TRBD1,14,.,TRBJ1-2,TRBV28,TGTGCCAGCAGGGGACAGGGTATAAACTATGGCTACACCTTC,CASRGQGINYGYTF
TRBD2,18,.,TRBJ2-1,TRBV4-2,TGTGCCAGCAGCCCTCGTCCGGGACTAGCGGAAACTTACAATGAGCAGTTCTTC,CASSPRPGLAETYNEQFF
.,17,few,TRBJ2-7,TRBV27,TGTGCCAGCAGTCCCGACCATCGGGTATCCTCCGGCTACGAGCAGTACTTC,CASSPDHRVSSGYEQYF
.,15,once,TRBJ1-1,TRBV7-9,TGTGCCAGCAGCTTTCCCGGGGTCTTGAACACTGAAGCTTTCTTT,CASSFPGVLNTEAFF
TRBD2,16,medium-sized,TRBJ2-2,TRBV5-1,TGCGCCAGCAGCTTGTTCCTAGCGGGCCTTCGGGGGGAGCTGTTTTTT,CASSLFLAGLRGELFF
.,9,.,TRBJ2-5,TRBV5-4,TGTGCCACTAAAGAGACCCAGTACTTC,CATKETQYF
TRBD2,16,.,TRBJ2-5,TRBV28,TGTGCCAGCAGTTTTATTAGCGGGAGCGGTTGGGAGACCCAGTACTTC,CASSFISGSGWETQYF
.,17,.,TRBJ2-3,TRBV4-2,TGTGCCAGCAGCCCAGTCAGTTCTTTAGCGGTTCAGGGTACGCAGTATTTT,CASSPVSSLAVQGTQYF
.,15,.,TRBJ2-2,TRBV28,TGTGCCAGCACCCCCGGCGGGATTAACACCGGGGAGCTGTTTTTT,CASTPGGINTGELFF
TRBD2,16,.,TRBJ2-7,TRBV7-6,TGTGCCAGCAGCTTAGCACCCGGGACTAGGGCCTACGAGCAGTACTTC,CASSLAPGTRAYEQYF
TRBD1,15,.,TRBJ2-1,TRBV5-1,TGCGCCAGCAGCTGGGGACAGGGAAGCTACAATGAGCAGTTCTTC,CASSWGQGSYNEQFF
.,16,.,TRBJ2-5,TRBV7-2,TGTGCCAGCAGCGAACACTCCGGGGGCGCGTATGAGACCCAGTACTTC,CASSEHSGGAYETQYF
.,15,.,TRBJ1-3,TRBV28,TGTGCCAGCAGTTTACCAGGCTTCTCTGGAAACACCATATATTTT,CASSLPGFSGNTIYF
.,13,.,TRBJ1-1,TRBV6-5,TGTGCCAGTACCCCAGCCATGAACACTGAAGCTTTCTTT,CASTPAMNTEAFF
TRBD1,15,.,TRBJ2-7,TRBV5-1,TGCGCCAGCAAGCCGGGGACAGGGGGTTTCTACGAGCAGTACTTC,CASKPGTGGFYEQYF
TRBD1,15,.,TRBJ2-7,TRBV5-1,TGCGCCAGCAGCCCCGAAGGGACAGACTCCTACGAGCAGTACTTC,CASSPEGTDSYEQYF
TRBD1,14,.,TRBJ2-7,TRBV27,TGTGCCAGCAGTGTGACAGGGTACTCCTACGAGCAGTACTTC,CASSVTGYSYEQYF
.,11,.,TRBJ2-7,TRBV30,TGTGCCCAGGAGACCCCCTACGAGCAGTACTTC,CAQETPYEQYF
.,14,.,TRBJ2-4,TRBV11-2,TGTGCCAGCAGCTTAGTTGCGGACAAAAACATTCAGTACTTC,CASSLVADKNIQYF
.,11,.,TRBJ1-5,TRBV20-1,TGCAGTGCTAGGGGAGGTCAGCCCCAGCATTTT,CSARGGQPQHF
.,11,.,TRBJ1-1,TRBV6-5,TGTGCCAGCAGTTACGGGGGTGGAGCTTTCTTT,CASSYGGGAFF
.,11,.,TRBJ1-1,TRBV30,TGTGCCTGGCAGTGGGGCACTGAAGCTTTCTTT,CAWQWGTEAFF
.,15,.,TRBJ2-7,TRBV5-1,TGCGCCAGCAGCTCGACCTCAGGGGAAACCTACGAGCAGTACTTC,CASSSTSGETYEQYF
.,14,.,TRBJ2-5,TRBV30,TGTGCCTGGAGTGTTCCAGGGGCGCAAGAGACCCAGTACTTC,CAWSVPGAQETQYF
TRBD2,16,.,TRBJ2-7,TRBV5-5,TGTGCCAGCAGCTTTACTAGCGTCGGGATGGGCTACGAGCAGTACTTC,CASSFTSVGMGYEQYF
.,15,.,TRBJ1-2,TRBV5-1,TGCGCCAGCAGCTTGGAAGAGGGAGCTAACTATGGCTACACCTTC,CASSLEEGANYGYTF
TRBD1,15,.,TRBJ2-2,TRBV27,TGTGCCAGCAGGGCGCCGGGACAGGGGACCGGGGAGCTGTTTTTT,CASRAPGQGTGELFF
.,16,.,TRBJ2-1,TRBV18,TGTGCCAGCTCACCAAGCGGGACAACGATCTACAATGAGCAGTTCTTC,CASSPSGTTIYNEQFF
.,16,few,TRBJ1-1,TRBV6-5,TGTGCCAGCAGTTACGGCATAGGTGGGGAGAACACTGAAGCTTTCTTT,CASSYGIGGENTEAFF